This T cell receptor beta chain comes out of a study of blood T cells in healthy people across ages. The study, taken as a whole, reports: Significant beta diversity loss was already apparent by age around 36, declining roughly linearly. Strongly correlated with naive T cell percentage was TCR beta diversity.

Of note for this clonotype: The antigen is undetermined.

The study recruited healthy Caucasian donors from Russia who were aged about 6 to 90. The CDR3 sequence is 16 residues long. Germline V gene sequence: CDR1 MDHEN, CDR2 SYDVKM. V lost 3 bases, J lost 9 bases, and 24 bases lay in between. It was with a sample-barcoded 5' primer and a J-beta primer mix that a second PCR of roughly 7 to 12 cycles was run. There were at least 3 million CDR3-containing paired-end reads obtained from each sample. TCRdb reanalysed the 5' RACE reads using MiXCR and keeps one entry per CDR3 protein. This table has about 1.8 million distinct CDR3 sequences, roughly 50% appearing once.

The chain has TRBV28 and TRBJ2-7, with a tentative D call TRBD2 (6 bases). What was sequenced was blood. This TCR was recovered from a woman aged 40 to 50 in good health. The DNA of the CDR3 is TGTGCCAGCAGTTTTGCGGGACTGAAACCCCTAGATAGGCAGTACTTC. Its protein is CASSFAGLKPLDRQYF.